This T cell receptor beta chain was captured by sequencing in a study of Ad26.COV2.S vaccination and SARS-CoV-2 variants. Overall study results and limits: Considerable breadth of spike-specific CD8+ and CD4+ T cell responses has reportedly been documented following vaccination.

Sequencing was performed with immunoSEQ multiplex PCR; in TCRdb, only in-frame clones are kept and a portion is missing. The sample carries 350,000 to 500,000 clones, more than 80% recorded once. The treatment denotes: some 20 received Ad26.COV2.S at low or high dose, single or two shots; five or six received placebo; per-sample allocation not given. Sampling happened 63 days after the first vaccine or placebo injection. Boston hosted the donor, who was an adult aged 18-55 years. It was Wuhan-strain SARS-CoV-2 spike that the Ad26 vaccine vector expressed. Worth noting for this clone: No antigen is known for it.

CDR1 and CDR2 (germline): SGHTA, FQGNSA. V lost 1 base, J lost 8 bases, and 11 bases lay in between. The CDR3 extends over 13 amino acids. This TCR was sampled from a person aged 18-65 years who received the Ad26.COV2.S COVID-19 vaccine or a placebo. Material: peripheral blood, obtained in a trial of Ad26.COV2.S vaccine versus placebo. V is TRBV7-2 and J is TRBJ1-2, with D unclear. CDR3 in amino acids: CASSLDEDLGYTF. In nucleotides, the CDR3 is TGTGCCAGCAGCTTAGACGAAGATTTGGGCTACACCTTC. The full variable domain, in which reference TRBV7-2 and TRBJ1-2 provide the parts outside the CDR3, is GAGVSQSPSNKVTEKGKDVELRCDPISGHTALYWYRQSLGQGLEFLIYFQGNSAPDKSGLPSDRFSAERTGGSVSTLTIQRTQQEDSAVYLCASSLDEDLGYTFGSGTRLTVV.